The rows below give T cell receptor beta chains drawn from one sample of a study of T cell responses to AZD1222 COVID-19 vaccine. The table came from immunoSEQ multiplex PCR; TCRdb's copy has only in-frame clones and leaves some out. The table lists 130,000 or so clones, just over 90% of them singletons, with 1% to 1.4% in the top ten. The material sequenced was peripheral blood, taken 28 days after the second AZD1222 dose. The source is an adult who received the AZD1222 COVID-19 vaccine. CDR3s include the opening cysteine and the closing phenylalanine or tryptophan. Each record gives: D gene, clone size, V gene, J gene, CDR3 protein, CDR3 DNA. The D gene is left open where the match is weak. Some rows mark clone size as missing; the rest say once, few, many or name a class of expanded clone.

D gene: TRBD1
clone size: .
V gene: TRBV19
J gene: TRBJ1-1
CDR3 protein: CASSKWDSKNTEAFF
CDR3 DNA: TGTGCCAGTAGTAAGTGGGACAGCAAAAACACTGAAGCTTTCTTT

D gene: .
clone size: .
V gene: TRBV6-1
J gene: TRBJ1-5
CDR3 protein: CASSEAGGRGNQPQHF
CDR3 DNA: TGTGCCAGCAGTGAAGCGGGAGGCAGGGGCAATCAGCCCCAGCATTTT

D gene: TRBD1
clone size: many
V gene: TRBV5-1
J gene: TRBJ2-2
CDR3 protein: CASSVGQGGTGELFF
CDR3 DNA: TGCGCCAGCAGCGTGGGACAGGGAGGCACCGGGGAGCTGTTTTTT

D gene: .
clone size: .
V gene: TRBV28
J gene: TRBJ2-7
CDR3 protein: CASSLRIGYEQYF
CDR3 DNA: TGTGCCAGCAGTTTAAGAATAGGCTACGAGCAGTACTTC

D gene: .
clone size: .
V gene: TRBV5-4
J gene: TRBJ1-3
CDR3 protein: CASSFQGSGNTIYF
CDR3 DNA: TGTGCCAGCAGCTTTCAAGGATCTGGAAACACCATATATTTT

D gene: TRBD1
clone size: .
V gene: TRBV5-4
J gene: TRBJ2-2
CDR3 protein: CASSLWTGTTGELFF
CDR3 DNA: TGTGCCAGCAGCTTGTGGACAGGAACCACCGGGGAGCTGTTTTTT

D gene: .
clone size: few
V gene: TRBV5-8
J gene: TRBJ1-5
CDR3 protein: CASIGGPGLGSNQPQHF
CDR3 DNA: TGTGCCAGCATCGGCGGACCGGGACTCGGTAGCAATCAGCCCCAGCATTTT

D gene: .
clone size: .
V gene: TRBV7-9
J gene: TRBJ2-4
CDR3 protein: CASSLDMGAGNIQYF
CDR3 DNA: TGTGCCAGCAGCCTCGACATGGGGGCAGGAAACATTCAGTACTTC

D gene: .
clone size: .
V gene: TRBV10-3
J gene: TRBJ1-1
CDR3 protein: CAISESGQARTEAFF
CDR3 DNA: TGTGCCATCAGTGAGTCAGGGCAGGCCCGGACTGAAGCTTTCTTT

D gene: TRBD2
clone size: .
V gene: TRBV12-3/TRBV12-4
J gene: TRBJ2-7
CDR3 protein: CASSLSGSGEQYF
CDR3 DNA: TGTGCCAGCAGTTTGAGCGGGAGTGGCGAGCAGTACTTC

D gene: .
clone size: .
V gene: TRBV14
J gene: TRBJ2-1
CDR3 protein: CASSPWTSNEQFF
CDR3 DNA: TGTGCCAGCAGCCCCTGGACGAGCAATGAGCAGTTCTTC

D gene: .
clone size: .
V gene: TRBV13
J gene: TRBJ2-1
CDR3 protein: CASSLGYGISYDNEQFF
CDR3 DNA: TGTGCCAGCAGCCTAGGATACGGGATCAGCTATGACAATGAGCAGTTCTTC

D gene: TRBD1
clone size: .
V gene: TRBV12-3/TRBV12-4
J gene: TRBJ1-2
CDR3 protein: CASRGQYYGYTF
CDR3 DNA: TGTGCCAGCAGGGGACAGTACTATGGCTACACCTTC

D gene: TRBD1
clone size: .
V gene: TRBV28
J gene: TRBJ1-2
CDR3 protein: CASSFFRDRGGYGYTF
CDR3 DNA: TGTGCCAGCAGTTTTTTCCGGGACAGGGGAGGGTATGGCTACACCTTC

D gene: .
clone size: .
V gene: TRBV7-9
J gene: TRBJ2-2
CDR3 protein: CASSLAEVAGELFF
CDR3 DNA: TGTGCCAGCAGCTTAGCAGAGGTCGCCGGGGAGCTGTTTTTT

D gene: .
clone size: .
V gene: TRBV5-1
J gene: TRBJ1-1
CDR3 protein: CASSLSTGKGAEAFF
CDR3 DNA: TGCGCCAGCAGCCTATCTACAGGGAAAGGAGCCGAAGCTTTCTTT

D gene: TRBD1
clone size: .
V gene: TRBV5-1
J gene: TRBJ1-2
CDR3 protein: CASSRDRGTYGYTF
CDR3 DNA: TGCGCCAGCAGCCGGGACAGGGGTACCTATGGCTACACCTTC

D gene: TRBD1
clone size: .
V gene: TRBV2
J gene: TRBJ1-3
CDR3 protein: CASSGQGRGNTIYF
CDR3 DNA: TGTGCCAGCAGTGGACAGGGTAGAGGAAACACCATATATTTT

D gene: TRBD1
clone size: .
V gene: TRBV5-4
J gene: TRBJ1-5
CDR3 protein: CASSLGGGATNQPQHF
CDR3 DNA: TGTGCCAGCAGCTTGGGAGGGGGCGCGACCAATCAGCCCCAGCATTTT

D gene: .
clone size: .
V gene: TRBV6-5
J gene: TRBJ2-2
CDR3 protein: CASRHYGGTGELFF
CDR3 DNA: TGTGCCAGCAGACACTACGGGGGCACCGGGGAGCTGTTTTTT

D gene: .
clone size: .
V gene: TRBV5-1
J gene: TRBJ2-7
CDR3 protein: CASSLQGYEQYF
CDR3 DNA: TGCGCCAGCAGCCTACAGGGTTACGAGCAGTACTTC

D gene: TRBD2
clone size: .
V gene: TRBV11-1
J gene: TRBJ2-1
CDR3 protein: CASSFGRLADNEQFF
CDR3 DNA: TGTGCCAGCAGCTTCGGGAGACTAGCGGACAATGAGCAGTTCTTC

D gene: TRBD1
clone size: .
V gene: TRBV6-5
J gene: TRBJ1-2
CDR3 protein: CASSYNIGQGARGYTF
CDR3 DNA: TGTGCCAGCAGTTACAATATAGGCCAGGGGGCGCGAGGCTACACCTTC

D gene: .
clone size: .
V gene: TRBV2
J gene: TRBJ2-5
CDR3 protein: CASSEGRGETQYF
CDR3 DNA: TGTGCCAGCAGCGAGGGGAGGGGGGAGACCCAGTACTTC

D gene: TRBD1
clone size: .
V gene: TRBV5-6
J gene: TRBJ2-4
CDR3 protein: CASSPEGQYSNIQYF
CDR3 DNA: TGTGCCAGCAGCCCCGAGGGACAGTACTCCAACATTCAGTACTTC

D gene: .
clone size: .
V gene: TRBV29-1
J gene: TRBJ2-7
CDR3 protein: CSVADPGVSYEQYF
CDR3 DNA: TGCAGCGTTGCTGACCCCGGGGTCTCCTACGAGCAGTACTTC

D gene: .
clone size: .
V gene: TRBV4-1
J gene: TRBJ1-3
CDR3 protein: CASSQGGAGPLGNTIYF
CDR3 DNA: TGCGCCAGCAGCCAAGGGGGTGCAGGACCGCTCGGAAACACCATATATTTT

D gene: TRBD2
clone size: .
V gene: TRBV14
J gene: TRBJ2-7
CDR3 protein: CASSQIGRERYEQYF
CDR3 DNA: TGTGCCAGCAGCCAAATAGGGCGGGAGCGCTACGAGCAGTACTTC

D gene: TRBD1
clone size: .
V gene: TRBV28
J gene: TRBJ1-1
CDR3 protein: CASSLGGQGSSEAFF
CDR3 DNA: TGTGCCAGCAGTTTGGGGGGACAGGGGTCCTCTGAAGCTTTCTTT

D gene: .
clone size: .
V gene: TRBV19
J gene: TRBJ1-2
CDR3 protein: CASSPARHYGYTF
CDR3 DNA: TGTGCCAGTAGTCCAGCCCGTCACTATGGCTACACCTTC

D gene: TRBD1
clone size: .
V gene: TRBV2
J gene: TRBJ2-2
CDR3 protein: CASSGQGVYTGELFF
CDR3 DNA: TGTGCCAGCAGTGGACAGGGCGTTTATACCGGGGAGCTGTTTTTT

D gene: .
clone size: .
V gene: TRBV10-3
J gene: TRBJ1-2
CDR3 protein: CATRTATNYGYTF
CDR3 DNA: TGTGCCACCCGGACAGCGACTAACTATGGCTACACCTTC

D gene: TRBD1
clone size: .
V gene: TRBV6-2/TRBV6-3
J gene: TRBJ1-5
CDR3 protein: CASSYSGTARNQPQHF
CDR3 DNA: TGTGCCAGCAGTTACTCCGGGACAGCCCGCAATCAGCCCCAGCATTTT

D gene: .
clone size: .
V gene: TRBV5-1
J gene: TRBJ2-5
CDR3 protein: CASSRRKQETQYF
CDR3 DNA: TGCGCCAGCAGCCGGAGAAAGCAAGAGACCCAGTACTTC

D gene: .
clone size: .
V gene: TRBV7-9
J gene: TRBJ1-4
CDR3 protein: CASSLQGGEEKLFF
CDR3 DNA: TGTGCCAGCAGTCTACAGGGAGGAGAGGAAAAACTGTTTTTT

D gene: .
clone size: .
V gene: TRBV10-1
J gene: TRBJ2-7
CDR3 protein: CASTHLRGLEPVSVQYF
CDR3 DNA: TGCGCCAGTACCCATCTAAGGGGTCTTGAGCCAGTTTCAGTGCAGTACTTC

D gene: .
clone size: .
V gene: TRBV25-1
J gene: TRBJ2-5
CDR3 protein: CASSELRTVETQYF
CDR3 DNA: TGTGCCAGCAGTGAATTGAGGACAGTAGAGACCCAGTACTTC

D gene: TRBD1
clone size: .
V gene: TRBV10-3
J gene: TRBJ1-4
CDR3 protein: CAISDTPGQGNEKLFF
CDR3 DNA: TGTGCCATCAGTGACACACCGGGACAGGGTAATGAAAAACTGTTTTTT

D gene: TRBD2
clone size: .
V gene: TRBV14
J gene: TRBJ2-7
CDR3 protein: CASSLRASGIYEQYF
CDR3 DNA: TGTGCCAGCAGCCTTAGGGCTAGCGGGATTTACGAGCAGTACTTC

D gene: .
clone size: once
V gene: TRBV9
J gene: TRBJ1-3
CDR3 protein: CASSVVSGSGNTIYF
CDR3 DNA: TGTGCCAGCAGCGTAGTTTCGGGAAGTGGAAACACCATATATTTT

D gene: .
clone size: few
V gene: TRBV20-1
J gene: TRBJ1-2
CDR3 protein: CSASLLGNYGYTF
CDR3 DNA: TGCAGTGCTAGTTTGCTGGGCAACTATGGCTACACCTTC

D gene: .
clone size: .
V gene: TRBV11-3
J gene: TRBJ2-1
CDR3 protein: CASSLRHNEQFF
CDR3 DNA: TGTGCCAGCAGCCTCCGGCACAATGAGCAGTTCTTC

D gene: .
clone size: .
V gene: TRBV15
J gene: TRBJ1-1
CDR3 protein: CATSSSGNTEAFF
CDR3 DNA: TGTGCCACCAGCAGTTCGGGGAACACTGAAGCTTTCTTT

D gene: TRBD2
clone size: .
V gene: TRBV30
J gene: TRBJ2-3
CDR3 protein: CAWSIGGGASGTQYF
CDR3 DNA: TGTGCCTGGAGTATCGGCGGGGGAGCCTCAGGTACGCAGTATTTT

D gene: TRBD1
clone size: .
V gene: TRBV27
J gene: TRBJ1-1
CDR3 protein: CASSLLDRGLGTEAFF
CDR3 DNA: TGTGCCAGCAGTCTGTTGGACAGGGGTCTCGGCACTGAAGCTTTCTTT

D gene: .
clone size: .
V gene: TRBV28
J gene: TRBJ1-6
CDR3 protein: CASRLSTGDLHF
CDR3 DNA: TGTGCCAGCAGGCTATCTACAGGTGACCTCCACTTT

D gene: TRBD1
clone size: .
V gene: TRBV2
J gene: TRBJ1-6
CDR3 protein: CASRENRGHNSPLHF
CDR3 DNA: TGTGCCAGCAGAGAAAACAGGGGGCATAATTCACCCCTCCACTTT

D gene: .
clone size: .
V gene: TRBV9
J gene: TRBJ1-6
CDR3 protein: CASSVGQGRSYNSPLHF
CDR3 DNA: TGTGCCAGCAGCGTAGGGCAGGGGCGGTCCTATAATTCACCCCTCCACTTT

D gene: TRBD1
clone size: .
V gene: TRBV19
J gene: TRBJ1-2
CDR3 protein: CASSRDSLGGYTF
CDR3 DNA: TGTGCCAGTAGCCGGGACAGCCTGGGGGGCTACACCTTC

D gene: TRBD2
clone size: .
V gene: TRBV6-5
J gene: TRBJ2-3
CDR3 protein: CASNRGRALDTQYF
CDR3 DNA: TGTGCCAGCAATCGCGGGAGGGCCCTTGATACGCAGTATTTT

D gene: .
clone size: .
V gene: TRBV5-1
J gene: TRBJ2-2
CDR3 protein: CASSIGHNTGELFF
CDR3 DNA: TGCGCCAGCAGCATCGGACATAACACCGGGGAGCTGTTTTTT

D gene: TRBD1
clone size: once
V gene: TRBV5-1
J gene: TRBJ1-1
CDR3 protein: CASRPGTGANEAFF
CDR3 DNA: TGCGCCAGCAGACCAGGGACAGGGGCCAATGAAGCTTTCTTT

D gene: .
clone size: .
V gene: TRBV29-1
J gene: TRBJ2-1
CDR3 protein: CSVPGPRTYNEQFF
CDR3 DNA: TGCAGCGTTCCGGGACCCCGCACGTACAATGAGCAGTTCTTC

D gene: TRBD1
clone size: .
V gene: TRBV5-1
J gene: TRBJ2-7
CDR3 protein: CASSEGGGEQYF
CDR3 DNA: TGCGCCAGCAGCGAAGGGGGCGGCGAGCAGTACTTC